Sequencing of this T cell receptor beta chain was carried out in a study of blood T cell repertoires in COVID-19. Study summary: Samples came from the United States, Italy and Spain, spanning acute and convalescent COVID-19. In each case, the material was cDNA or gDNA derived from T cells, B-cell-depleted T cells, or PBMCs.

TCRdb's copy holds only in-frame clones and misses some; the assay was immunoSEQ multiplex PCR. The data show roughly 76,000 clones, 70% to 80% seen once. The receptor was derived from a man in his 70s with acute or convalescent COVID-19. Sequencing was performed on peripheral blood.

CDR3 nucleotides: TGTGCCAGCAGTAAACAGAGGGAGGAGTACTTC. This gives the protein CASSKQREEYF. This chain joins TRBV2 and TRBJ2-7, with a possible D match to TRBD2 (6 bases). Germline V gives CDR1 SNHLY, CDR2 FYNNEI. V lost 5 bases to trimming and J lost 11 bases, with 13 bases between them. This CDR3 has 11 residues.